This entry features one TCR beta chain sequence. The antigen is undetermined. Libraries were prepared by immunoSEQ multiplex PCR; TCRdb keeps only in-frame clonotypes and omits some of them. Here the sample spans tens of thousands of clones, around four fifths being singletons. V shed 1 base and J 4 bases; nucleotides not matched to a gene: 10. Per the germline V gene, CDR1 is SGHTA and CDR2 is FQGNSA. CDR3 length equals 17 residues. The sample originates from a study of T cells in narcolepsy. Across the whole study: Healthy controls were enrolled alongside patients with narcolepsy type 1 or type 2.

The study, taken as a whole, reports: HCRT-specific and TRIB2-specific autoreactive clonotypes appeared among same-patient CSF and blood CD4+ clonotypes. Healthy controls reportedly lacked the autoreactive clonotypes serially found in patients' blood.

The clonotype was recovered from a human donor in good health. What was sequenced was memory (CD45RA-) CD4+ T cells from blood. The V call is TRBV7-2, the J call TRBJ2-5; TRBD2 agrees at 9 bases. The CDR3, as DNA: TGTGCCAGCAGCTTAGGCGTTACGAGGCGGGGGGGAGAGACCCAGTACTTC. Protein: CASSLGVTRRGGETQYF.